This TCR beta chain was captured in a study of OX40 agonist ivuxolimab in advanced cancers. The assay was immunoSEQ multiplex PCR, and TCRdb's table has in-frame clones only and misses some. This sample yields around 70,000 clones, of which around nine tenths are seen a single time; less than 1% belongs to the top ten. Germline trimming cut 2 bases from V and 1 base from J; bases unmatched to any gene: 7. Germline V gene sequence: CDR1 SGDLS, CDR2 YYNGEE. This CDR3 comprises 16 residues. The receptor was isolated from an adult with an advanced solid tumor such as melanoma, head and neck, liver or kidney cancer. V and J are TRBV9 and TRBJ1-1; TRBD1 aligns across 8 bases. The specimen comprised CD4+ or CD8+ T cells sorted from blood, sampled in a trial of the OX40 agonist ivuxolimab. CDR3 bases: TGTGCCAGCAGCGTGGGCCGGGACAGGCAGAACACTGAAGCTTTCTTT. Translating it yields CASSVGRDRQNTEAFF.